A single sample gave rise to the 12 T cell receptor beta chains below, sequenced in a study of cytomegalovirus exposure and HLA in healthy donors. This table comes from immunoSEQ multiplex PCR, and its TCRdb copy is limited to in-frame clones, with some not included. Among tens of thousands of clones listed, less than 90% were seen once. Sample: PBMCs. These receptors were collected from a woman in her late teens or twenties in good health and CMV-seropositive.

The table lists this clone with a count of one. The chain links TRBV6-1 to TRBJ2-5; D is possibly TRBD1 (6 bases). The V gene's germline CDR1 is MNHNS and CDR2 SASEGT. The CDR3 spans 13 residues. V lost 6 bases and J lost 2, with 10 bases in between. CDR3 sequence: CASSPGQQETQYF. The CDR3 DNA reads as TGTGCCAGCAGCCCCGGACAGCAAGAGACCCAGTACTTC.

This chain links TRBV28 with TRBJ2-5, with no clear D. The CDR3 has 14 residues. Germline V gene sequence: CDR1 MDHEN, CDR2 SYDVKM. Deletions cut 3 bases from V and 2 bases from J, with 10 bases between. Here the CDR3 DNA reads TGTGCCAGCAGTTTGAGTCTGATACAAGAGACCCAGTACTTC. It encodes CASSLSLIQETQYF. Full variable domain (remainder filled in from reference TRBV28 and TRBJ2-5): DVKVTQSSRYLVKRTGEKVFLECVQDMDHENMFWYRQDPGLGLRLIYFSYDVKMKEKGDIPEGYSVSREKKERFSLILESASTNQTSMYLCASSLSLIQETQYFGPGTRLLVL.

The chain couples TRBV29-1 to TRBJ1-4; TRBD1 matches at 10 bases. The CDR3 extends over 17 amino acids. The germline gives CDR1 SQVTM, CDR2 ANQGSEA. With V trimmed by 4 bases and J by 7 bases, 15 bases remained unmatched. The CDR3 here is CSVATAGTGDWSEKLFF. The DNA for the CDR3 is TGCAGCGTTGCCACCGCCGGGACAGGGGATTGGAGTGAAAAACTGTTTTTT.

The chain has TRBV9 and TRBJ1-1; D is unclear. The V and J ends lost 0 bases and 1 base respectively, with 10 bases between them. The CDR3 loop spans 15 amino acids. Per germline, CDR1 SGDLS and CDR2 YYNGEE. The CDR3 loop is CASSVGPNWNTEAFF. The CDR3, as DNA: TGTGCCAGCAGCGTAGGTCCGAACTGGAACACTGAAGCTTTCTTT.

V usage is TRBV7-9 and J usage is TRBJ1-3; TRBD1 agrees at 7 bases. CDR1 SEHNR and CDR2 FQNEAQ come from the germline V gene (reference sequence). Trimming took 4 bases from V and 0 from J; bases not matched to a gene: 9. This CDR3 comprises 17 residues. The CDR3 region has the DNA TGTGCCAGCAGCTCCAAACAGGGGTTTTTCTCTGGAAACACCATATATTTT. This codes for CASSSKQGFFSGNTIYF.

This clone was recorded a few times. The rearrangement uses TRBV28 and TRBJ1-2; D not resolved. Trimming left V 4 bases short and J 5 bases short, with 17 bases between. Per germline, CDR1 MDHEN and CDR2 SYDVKM. This CDR3 region has 15 residues. CDR3 sequence reads: CASSSAVPREYGYTF. The CDR3, as DNA: TGTGCCAGCAGTTCGGCCGTACCCCGGGAGTATGGCTACACCTTC.

The rearrangement joins TRBV15 to TRBJ1-4; 7 positions agree with TRBD1. The germline CDR1 and CDR2 sequences are LNHNV and YYDKDF (reference sequence). V lost 5 bases to trimming and J lost 4 bases; unmatched junction nucleotides: 7. The CDR3 spans 15 residues. CDR3 sequence (DNA): TGTGCCACCAGCGCCCGGACAGGCTTTAATGAAAAACTGTTTTTT. Translated: CATSARTGFNEKLFF.

The rearrangement joins TRBV5-1 to TRBJ2-3; D is perhaps TRBD2 (6 bases). Germline CDR1 is SGHRS and CDR2 is YFSETQ. Between the trimmed V and J ends, which lost 3 bases and 2 bases, there was a span of 10 bases. The CDR3 consists of 14 residues. CDR3 nucleotide sequence: TGCGCCAGCAGCTCGCGGGGCGACACAGATACGCAGTATTTT. This gives the protein CASSSRGDTDTQYF. Filled out from reference TRBV5-1 and TRBJ2-3, the complete variable domain reads KAGVTQTPRYLIKTRGQQVTLSCSPISGHRSVSWYQQTPGQGLQFLFEYFSETQRNKGNFPGRFSGRQFSNSRSEMNVSTLELGDSALYLCASSSRGDTDTQYFGPGTRLTVL.

The chain joins TRBV28 to TRBJ2-1; D may be TRBD2 (6 bases). The CDR3 covers 15 residues. Germline CDR1 MDHEN, CDR2 SYDVKM. V was cut by 7 bases and J by 7 bases, with 20 bases left in between. The CDR3 is CASTPGRGEVNEQFF. CDR3 DNA sequence: TGTGCCAGCACCCCGGGGCGGGGTGAGGTAAATGAGCAGTTCTTC.

The V and J genes are TRBV19 and TRBJ1-4; maybe TRBD1 (5 bases). From germline, CDR1 is LNHDA and CDR2 SQIVND (reference sequence). CDR3 length: 14 residues. V gave up 10 bases and J gave up 4 bases, with 16 bases separating them. The CDR3, as DNA: TGTGCCACCGCGGCGGGGACGGGTAATGAAAAACTGTTTTTT. Translating gives CATAAGTGNEKLFF.

The rearrangement joins TRBV6-1 to TRBJ1-2; unclear D gene. Per the germline V gene, CDR1 is MNHNS and CDR2 is SASEGT. V shed 2 bases and J shed 0 bases, with 7 bases lying between them. The CDR3 is 14 residues long. The CDR3 spells CASSELGANYGYTF. The DNA for the CDR3 is TGTGCCAGCAGTGAATTGGGCGCTAACTATGGCTACACCTTC.

The V and J genes are TRBV7-6 and TRBJ1-6, with a weak D call TRBD1 (5 bases). Germline loops: CDR1 SGHVS, CDR2 FNYEAQ. The CDR3 covers 16 residues. V gave up 0 bases and J gave up 6 bases, with 12 bases separating them. CDR3 sequence: CASSLASGYFNSPLHF. For the CDR3, the DNA is TGTGCCAGCAGCTTAGCATCAGGGTATTTTAATTCACCCCTCCACTTT.